What follows is one T cell receptor (beta chain) and its context. The antigen remains undetermined. Deletions cut 7 bases from V and 10 bases from J, with 17 bases between. Germline V gene lookup returns CDR1 MNHEY and CDR2 SVGEGT. The CDR3 is 13 amino acids. The authors made TCR cDNA by 5'RACE template switching, adding a universal primer site and UMIs. A single record per CDR3 protein comes from TCRdb applying MiXCR to the 5' RACE reads. The repertoire consists of around 610,000 distinct CDR3 sequences, with approximately 15% occurring once and the leading ten covering around 15%. This entry comes from a study of T cells after yellow fever vaccination. Study-wide points: Abundant clonotypes from the bulk population could have been carried over as contaminants into FACS-sorted repertoires.

This chain links TRBV6-2 or TRBV6-3 with TRBJ2-1; possible D gene TRBD2, 5 bases. The clonotype comes from a man aged 30 to 45 who received the YFV17D yellow fever vaccine. The sample here was PBMCs, taken on the day of the yellow fever booster vaccination. The chain's CDR3 is CASKDSAKREQFF. The DNA of the CDR3 is TGTGCCAGCAAAGATAGCGCTAAGCGGGAGCAGTTCTTC.